This T cell receptor (beta chain) is from a study of beta chain features in type 1 diabetes. Donors underwent one heparinised blood draw, 95 to 150 mL on average. All of the isolated RNA was reverse transcribed, so expressed TCRB transcripts were sequenced. The table came from immunoSEQ multiplex PCR; TCRdb's copy has only in-frame clones and leaves some out. The table has 150,000 or so clones, 9% to 9.5% seen once. In this sample, this clone turned up a few times. Germline loops: CDR1 SGHNT, CDR2 YENEEA. The V and J ends lost 1 base and 0 bases respectively, with 7 bases between them. CDR3 length: 15 residues.

This receptor was obtained from a man aged 18 to 30 in good health. The chain carries TRBV11-3 and TRBJ2-1; D not resolved. The source material was central memory CD4+ T cells from blood. The CDR3 loop is CASSLGMSSYNEQFF. CDR3 DNA: TGTGCCAGCAGCTTAGGCATGAGCTCCTACAATGAGCAGTTCTTC.